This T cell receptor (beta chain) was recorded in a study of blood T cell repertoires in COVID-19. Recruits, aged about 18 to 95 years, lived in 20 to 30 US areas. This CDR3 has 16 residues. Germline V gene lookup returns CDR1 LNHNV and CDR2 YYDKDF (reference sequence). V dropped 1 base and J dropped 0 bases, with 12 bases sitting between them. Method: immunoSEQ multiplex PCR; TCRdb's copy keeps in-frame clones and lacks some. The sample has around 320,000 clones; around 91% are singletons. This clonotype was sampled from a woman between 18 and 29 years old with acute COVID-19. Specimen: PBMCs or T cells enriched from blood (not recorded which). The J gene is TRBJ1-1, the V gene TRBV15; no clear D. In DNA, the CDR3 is TGTGCCACCAGCAGAGGTGCGGGAATGATGAACACTGAAGCTTTCTTT. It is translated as CATSRGAGMMNTEAFF.